This T cell receptor (beta chain) was identified during a study of neurological immune-mediated disorders (dated by TCRdb to between 2019 and 2020). About the study as a whole: Peripheral blood TCR-beta repertoires from HTLV-I-associated myelopathy (HAM/TSP) patients, multiple sclerosis patients and healthy controls were compared by UMI-based sequencing. The approximately 100 TCR-beta libraries included longitudinal samples, technical triplicates and paired sorted CD4+ and CD8+ T-cell subsets alongside PBMC samples. The cohort included approximately 70 subjects: about 15 with HAM/TSP, around 34 with multiple sclerosis, and some 20 healthy controls. Results the study describes overall, beyond this receptor: Across subjects, expanded clones never shared an identical CDR3 amino acid sequence, which suggests that the TCR-beta repertoires in every group were private. The highest TCR clonal expansion was observed in HAM/TSP patients, whereas the lowest was observed in MS patients, even when compared with healthy controls.

From the cysteine through the phenylalanine, the CDR3 covers 20 amino acids. According to the germline V gene (reference sequence), CDR1 reads SEHNR and CDR2 reads FQNEAQ. Blood bank volunteers in Maryland, USA served as the healthy controls. For the unsorted PBMC libraries, 2 million PBMCs were stored in RNAlater at -80 degrees C until RNA extraction and were used to generate the libraries. Peripheral blood was subjected to Ficoll-Hypaque density gradient centrifugation to isolate PBMCs, which were then cryopreserved in liquid nitrogen. cDNA was synthesized by template-switch 5'RACE using a primer carrying a 10-nucleotide random unique molecular identifier by which each TCR transcript was tagged. Each sequencing run produced over 200 million TCR-beta sequences covering 15-18 subjects. The RNeasy kit was used to extract total RNA. Using the KAPA Real-time Library Amplification kit, TCR-beta VDJ regions were amplified with primers for the TCR constant region and the 5'RACE anchor. Sample indexes and Illumina adaptors were added in a first PCR, after which library yield was increased in a second PCR. The roughly 650 bp TCR product was size-selected on a 2% E-gel SizeSelection system after Ampure bead purification. Before pooling, library quality was assessed on a Bioanalyzer, concentration was determined with Qubit, and library quantification was performed with the Kapa Library Quantification kit. Libraries were sequenced paired-end 2 x 150 bp on an Illumina HiSeq 2500. To increase sequence diversity, roughly 24-30% phiX was spiked into each library pool. Turning to the authors' computational methods: The UMI-based MiGEC pipeline processed quality-filtered reads and removed over 90% of raw TCR sequences during error correction. IMGT germline references were used for alignment of VDJ genes, and clonotypes were defined by a unique CDR3 amino acid sequence together with V-J genes. VDJtools evaluated clonal expansion, Shannon diversity and CDR3 relatedness (CalcPairwiseDistances, ClusterSamples); CLCbio workbench built phylogenetic trees. Using coefficient-of-variation modelling across technical triplicates, the study counted a clone as expanded if it had at least 8 unique UMIs. TCRdb handled the public reads itself, with Q25 trimming in fastp and clone calling in MiXCR, and kept productive beta chains. When rows share a CDR3 protein, they turn into one entry using the most common DNA and genes. The V and J calls were determined by TCRdb, not by the authors. The sample table records tens of thousands of distinct CDR3 sequences; around 10% of these occur just once. 1.5% to 2% of the sample is taken by the ten largest.

On this clonotype itself: Its target antigen remains unknown. No DNA is shown, since the ends of the CDR3 on it are uncertain; the CDR3 is the one TCRdb lists.

Sequences were obtained from PBMCs. This sequence uses TRBV7-9 and TRBJ2-3; whether TRBD2, the table's D call, matches the DNA was not checked. The receptor comes from a man aged 55 to 69 in good health. The CDR3 protein is CASSFYICSSGHYSTDTQYF.